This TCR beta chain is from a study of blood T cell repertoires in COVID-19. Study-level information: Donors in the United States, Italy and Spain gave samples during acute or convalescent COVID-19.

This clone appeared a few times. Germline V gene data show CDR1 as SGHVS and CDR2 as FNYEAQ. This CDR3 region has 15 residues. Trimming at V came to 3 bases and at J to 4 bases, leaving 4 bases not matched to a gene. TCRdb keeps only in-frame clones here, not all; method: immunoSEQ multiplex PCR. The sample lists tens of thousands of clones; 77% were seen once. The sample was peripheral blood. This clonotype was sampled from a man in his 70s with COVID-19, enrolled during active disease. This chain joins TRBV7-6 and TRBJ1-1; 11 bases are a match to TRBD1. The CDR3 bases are TGTGCCAGCAGCTTGATTGGGACAGGGGGCACTGAAGCTTTCTTT. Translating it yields CASSLIGTGGTEAFF.